The TCR beta chain under discussion was sequenced for a study of T cell clones after liver transplantation. Study-level background: TCRbeta sequencing after a pre-transplant mixed lymphocyte reaction identified graft-donor-reactive clones, later tracked in post-transplant blood.

This clone was seen a few times. The assay was immunoSEQ multiplex PCR, and TCRdb's table has in-frame clones only and misses some. The sample holds tens of thousands of clones, over 55% seen once. The source of this sequence is a human donor who received a liver transplant. The sample consisted of CD4+ T cells from blood, taken before liver transplant.

The CDR3 DNA is TGTGCCTCTGGATGGACTAGCGGGGGTCTTTACGAGCAGTACTTC. Amino acids: CASGWTSGGLYEQYF. This chain connects TRBV28 to TRBJ2-7, with 13 bases aligning to TRBD2. Germline trimming cut 11 bases from V and 4 bases from J; bases unmatched to any gene: 11. The CDR3 loop spans 15 amino acids. Per germline, CDR1 MDHEN and CDR2 SYDVKM.